This TCR beta chain originates from a study of Ad26.COV2.S vaccination and SARS-CoV-2 variants. The treatment: over 15 received Ad26.COV2.S at low or high dose, single or two shots; about 5 received placebo; per-sample allocation not given. Specimen acquisition occurred on day 63 following the initial vaccine or placebo injection. The CDR3 totals 16 residues. The germline CDR1 and CDR2 sequences are LNHDA and SQIVND (reference sequence). V shed 6 bases and J 1 base; nucleotides not matched to a gene: 8. TCRdb's copy holds only in-frame clones and misses some; the assay was immunoSEQ multiplex PCR. The profile covers roughly 700,000 clones, with around 89% appearing a single time and approximately 1.5% taken by the ten largest.

Sample: peripheral blood, taken in a trial of Ad26.COV2.S vaccine versus placebo. The chain recombines TRBV19 with TRBJ2-2; 7 nucleotides match TRBD1. The receptor's source is a person between 18 and 65 years old who received the Ad26.COV2.S COVID-19 vaccine or a placebo. The CDR3 here is CASSGAGTVNTGELFF. The CDR3 DNA reads TGTGCCAGTAGCGGGGCAGGGACAGTGAACACCGGGGAGCTGTTTTTT. Drawing the rest from reference TRBV19 and TRBJ2-2, the complete variable domain is DGGITQSPKYLFRKEGQNVTLSCEQNLNHDAMYWYRQDPGQGLRLIYYSQIVNDFQKGDIAEGYSVSREKKESFPLTVTSAQKNPTAFYLCASSGAGTVNTGELFFGEGSRLTVL.